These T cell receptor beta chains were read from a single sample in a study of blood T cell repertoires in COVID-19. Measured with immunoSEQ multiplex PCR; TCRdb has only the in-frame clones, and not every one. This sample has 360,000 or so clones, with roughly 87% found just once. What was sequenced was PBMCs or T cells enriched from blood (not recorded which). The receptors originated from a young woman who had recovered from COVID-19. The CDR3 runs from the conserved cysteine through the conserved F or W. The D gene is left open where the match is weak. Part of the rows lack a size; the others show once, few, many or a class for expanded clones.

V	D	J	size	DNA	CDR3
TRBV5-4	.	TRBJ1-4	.	TGTGCCAGCAGCCCACAGGGAGTTCAGGAAAAACTGTTTTTT	CASSPQGVQEKLFF
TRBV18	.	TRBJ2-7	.	TGTGCCAGCTCACCACCGGGACAAAGCTCCTACGAGCAGTACTTC	CASSPPGQSSYEQYF
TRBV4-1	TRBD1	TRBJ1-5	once	TGCGCCAGCAGCCAAGACCCCCCCCAGACAGGGACGCCCCAGCATTTT	CASSQDPPQTGTPQHF
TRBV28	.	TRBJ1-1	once	TGTGCCAGCACTCGGGTGATGAACACTGAAGCTTTCTTT	CASTRVMNTEAFF
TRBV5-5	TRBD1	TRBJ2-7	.	TGTGCCAGCAGCATTGAACAGGGGAGCTCCTACGAGCAGTACTTC	CASSIEQGSSYEQYF
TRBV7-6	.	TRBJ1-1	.	TGTGCCAGCAGCCAGAAGGGGGGGCGTGAAGCTTTCTTT	CASSQKGGREAFF
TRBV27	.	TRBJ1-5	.	TGTGCCAGCCGGGGGGGGTCAACTCAGCCCCAGCATTTT	CASRGGSTQPQHF
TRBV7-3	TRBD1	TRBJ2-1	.	TGTGCCAGCAGCTTAACTGACAGGGAGTACAATGAGCAGTTCTTC	CASSLTDREYNEQFF
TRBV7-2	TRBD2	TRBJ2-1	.	TGTGCCAGCAGCTCAATAGCGGGGGGCTACTACAATGAGCAGTTCTTC	CASSSIAGGYYNEQFF
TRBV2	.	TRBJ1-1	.	TGTGCCAGCAGTCCCAGCGGGCAGGGGAACACTGAAGCTTTCTTT	CASSPSGQGNTEAFF
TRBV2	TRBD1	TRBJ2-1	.	TGTGCCAGTAGAACTTCCGGGACAGGGTATTCGGGTGAGCAGTTCTTC	CASRTSGTGYSGEQFF
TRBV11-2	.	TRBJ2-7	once	TGTGCCAGCAGCTTTCAGTGGAGCTCCTACGAGCAGTACTTC	CASSFQWSSYEQYF
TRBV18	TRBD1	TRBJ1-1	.	TGTGCCAGCTCTCCTTCGACAGGGCTGAACACTGAAGCTTTCTTT	CASSPSTGLNTEAFF
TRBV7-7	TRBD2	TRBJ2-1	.	TGTGCTAGCAGCGAGGGGTTAGCGGGAGACAATGAGCAGTTCTTC	CASSEGLAGDNEQFF
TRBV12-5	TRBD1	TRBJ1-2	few	TGTGCTAGTGGTTTGTCGATCGACGCCGGGACAGGGTACGGCTACACCTTC	CASGLSIDAGTGYGYTF
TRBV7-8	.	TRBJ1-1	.	TGTGCCAGCAGCCAGACAGGCGCTGAAGCTTTCTTT	CASSQTGAEAFF
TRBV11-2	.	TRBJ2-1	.	TGTGCCAGCAGCTTATATATTAGCAAAACTGGCGATGAGCAGTTCTTC	CASSLYISKTGDEQFF
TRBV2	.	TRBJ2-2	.	TGTGCCAGCAGACAGGGTTCGGAGCTGTTTTTT	CASRQGSELFF
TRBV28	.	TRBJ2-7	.	TGTGCCAGCAGTTACCGGGCCTACGAGCAGTACTTC	CASSYRAYEQYF
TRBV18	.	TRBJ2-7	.	TGTGCCAGCTCAGCACCGGGACTGGCCTCCCACGAGCAGTACTTC	CASSAPGLASHEQYF
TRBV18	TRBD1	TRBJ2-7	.	TGTGCCAGCTCACCATCGAACAGGGGTCAGACCGAGCAGTACTTC	CASSPSNRGQTEQYF
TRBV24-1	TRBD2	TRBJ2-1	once	TGTGCCACCAGTGGGACTAGCGGGGGGAATGAGCAGTTCTTC	CATSGTSGGNEQFF
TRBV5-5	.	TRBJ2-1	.	TGTGCCAGCAGCTTGAGCGACCTTAATGAGCAGTTCTTC	CASSLSDLNEQFF
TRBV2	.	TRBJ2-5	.	TGTGCCAGCAGTGTGGGAGCCCGCCAGACCCAGTACTTC	CASSVGARQTQYF
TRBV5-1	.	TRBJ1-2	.	TGCGCCAGCAGCCTGGACATCTATGGCTACACCTTC	CASSLDIYGYTF
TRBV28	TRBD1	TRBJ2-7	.	TGTGCCAGCAGTATACCGGGACAGGGGTCATACGAGCAGTACTTC	CASSIPGQGSYEQYF
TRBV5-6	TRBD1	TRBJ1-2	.	TGTGCCAGCAGCTACAGGGGACCGAGTGGCTACACCTTC	CASSYRGPSGYTF
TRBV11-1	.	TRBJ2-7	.	TGTGCCAGCAGCTTCGAGAGGGTGAAACGGGAGCAGTACTTC	CASSFERVKREQYF
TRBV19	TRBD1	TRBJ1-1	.	TGTGCCAGTAGTAGGGAAACAGGGGTCCCTGAAGCTTTCTTT	CASSRETGVPEAFF
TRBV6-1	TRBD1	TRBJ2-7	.	TGTGCCAGCAGTTTTTTCGACCGGGACAGCTACGAGCAGTACTTC	CASSFFDRDSYEQYF
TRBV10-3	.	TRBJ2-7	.	TGTGCCATCAGTGTCAGGGACGAGCAGTACTTC	CAISVRDEQYF
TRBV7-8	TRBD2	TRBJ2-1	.	TGTGCCAGCAGCTTAGATGGGACTAGTCCCTACAATGAGCAGTTCTTC	CASSLDGTSPYNEQFF
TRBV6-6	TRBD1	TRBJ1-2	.	TGTGCCAGCGGGGAATCGGGGACAGGATCGGACGGCTACACCTTC	CASGESGTGSDGYTF
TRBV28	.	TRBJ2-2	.	TGTGCCAGCAGCCCCACTACCTCGGGCACCGGGGAGCTGTTTTTT	CASSPTTSGTGELFF
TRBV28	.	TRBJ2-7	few	TGTGCCAGCAGTATCACATGGGAGCAGTACTTC	CASSITWEQYF
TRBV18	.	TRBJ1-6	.	TGTGCCAGCTCACCCAGGGAAAATTCACCCCTCCACTTT	CASSPRENSPLHF
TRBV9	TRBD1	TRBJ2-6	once	TGTGCCAGCAGCGTGGGACAGGCGAACTCTGGGGCCAACGTCCTGACTTTC	CASSVGQANSGANVLTF
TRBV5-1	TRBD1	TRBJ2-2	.	TGCGCCAGCAGCGGGGGACAGGGTAACACCGGGGAGCTGTTTTTT	CASSGGQGNTGELFF
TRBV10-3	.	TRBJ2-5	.	TGTGCCATCAGTGACCACATCTCCCAAGAGACCCAGTACTTC	CAISDHISQETQYF
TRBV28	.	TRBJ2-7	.	TGTGCCAGCAGGAACGTAGGCCAGGGGCAGTACTTC	CASRNVGQGQYF
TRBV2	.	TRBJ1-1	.	TGTGCCAGCAGTGGAGAGATGAACACTGAAGCTTTCTTT	CASSGEMNTEAFF
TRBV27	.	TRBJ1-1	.	TGTGCCAGCAAGGAAACGGGGATGGAAACTGAAGCTTTCTTT	CASKETGMETEAFF
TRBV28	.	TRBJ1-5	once	TGTGCCAGCAGTCCCCGGTCTGAAGCTCAGCCCCAGCATTTT	CASSPRSEAQPQHF
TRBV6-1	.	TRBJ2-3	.	TGTGCCAGCAGTGAACAAACAGGGACAGATACGCAGTATTTT	CASSEQTGTDTQYF
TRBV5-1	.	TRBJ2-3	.	TGCGCCAGCAGCGTATTAGCGGGCACAGATACGCAGTATTTT	CASSVLAGTDTQYF
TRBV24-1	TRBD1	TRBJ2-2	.	TGTGCCACCAGTGATTCAACAGGGGGCGCGTACACCGGGGAGCTGTTTTTT	CATSDSTGGAYTGELFF
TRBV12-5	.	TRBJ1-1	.	TGTGCTAGTGGACCGGGACAAGCCATGAACACTGAAGCTTTCTTT	CASGPGQAMNTEAFF
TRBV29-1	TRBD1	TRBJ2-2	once	TGCAGCGTTGGGACAGGGATAAACACCGGGGAGCTGTTTTTT	CSVGTGINTGELFF
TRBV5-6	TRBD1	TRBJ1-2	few	TGTGCCAGCAGCTTGGGACAGGGGGCGGGTGGCTACACCTTC	CASSLGQGAGGYTF